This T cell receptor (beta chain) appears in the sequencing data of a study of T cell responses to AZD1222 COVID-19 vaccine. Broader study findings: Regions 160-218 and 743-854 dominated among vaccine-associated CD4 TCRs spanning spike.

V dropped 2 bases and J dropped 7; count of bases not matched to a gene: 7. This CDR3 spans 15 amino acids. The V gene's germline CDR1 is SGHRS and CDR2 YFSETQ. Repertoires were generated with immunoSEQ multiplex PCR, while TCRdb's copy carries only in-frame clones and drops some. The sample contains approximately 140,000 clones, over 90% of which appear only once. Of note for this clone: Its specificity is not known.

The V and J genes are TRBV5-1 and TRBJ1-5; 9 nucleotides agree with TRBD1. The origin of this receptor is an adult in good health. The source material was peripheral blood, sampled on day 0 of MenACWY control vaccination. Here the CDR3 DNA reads TGCGCCAGCAGCTTTGGACAGGGGAGAGGGCAGCCCCAGCATTTT. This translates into CASSFGQGRGQPQHF.